This T cell receptor beta chain was captured in a study of blood T cell repertoires in COVID-19. About the study: PBMCs, B-cell-depleted T cells, or T cells provided the cDNA or gDNA that made up the material.

Clones were read by immunoSEQ multiplex PCR, and TCRdb kept only the in-frame ones, dropping some. The data hold approximately 46,000 clones, with more than 80% observed a single time. This CDR3 has 16 amino acids. Trimming removed 0 bases from V and 2 bases from J, with 13 bases in between. Germline-derived CDR1 and CDR2 are LGHNA and YNFKEQ. The origin of this receptor is a man aged 65-85 years with active COVID-19. Sequencing used peripheral blood. The chain recombines TRBV4-2 with TRBJ1-2; D is unresolved. CDR3 protein: CASSQDPINSNYGYTF. The CDR3 coding sequence is TGTGCCAGCAGCCAAGATCCGATAAACTCGAACTATGGCTACACCTTC.